Each of the 7 T cell receptor beta chains below was sequenced from the same sample in a study of shared clonotypes between healthy human individuals. Repertoires were generated with immunoSEQ multiplex PCR, while TCRdb's copy carries only in-frame clones and drops some. Of millions of clones listed, over 85% are singletons. Sequencing input: naive CD4+ T cells from PBMCs. Subset indicated: CD45RA+ positively selected. The origin of the receptors is a young man in good health. Some clones in this sample may be carry-over from other donors' samples.

The chain links TRBV6-1 to TRBJ2-5, with 9 bases aligning to TRBD1. CDR3 size: 16 residues. CDR1 and CDR2 from the germline V gene are MNHNS and SASEGT. Unmatched junction bases numbered 7, after V lost 0 bases and J lost 5 bases. The CDR3 sequence: CASSEAILQGAETQYF. CDR3 bases: TGTGCCAGCAGTGAAGCGATATTACAGGGGGCTGAGACCCAGTACTTC.

The rearrangement links TRBV28 to TRBJ2-7; D remains ambiguous. The CDR3 contains 10 residues. CDR1 is MDHEN and CDR2 is SYDVKM in the germline V gene. The germline V and J ends were trimmed by 5 bases and 5 bases, with 4 bases remaining between them. CDR3 region: CASSEDEQYF. The CDR3 nucleotides read TGTGCCAGCAGTGAGGACGAGCAGTACTTC.

The chain is built from TRBV5-1 and TRBJ2-3; D call uncertain. The V and J ends lost 2 bases and 0 bases respectively, with 7 bases between them. The CDR3 runs 14 residues. Germline-derived CDR1 and CDR2 are SGHRS and YFSETQ. The CDR3 loop reads CASSFGSSTDTQYF. The CDR3 DNA reads TGCGCCAGCAGCTTCGGATCAAGCACAGATACGCAGTATTTT.

This clone showed up just a few times. The chain carries TRBV7-9 and TRBJ1-5; D gene ambiguous. Germline CDR1 reads SEHNR; CDR2 reads FQNEAQ (reference sequence). With 4 bases removed from V and 5 bases from J, the gap between germline ends came to 6 bases. CDR3 length equals 12 residues. CDR3 DNA sequence: TGTGCCAGCAGCTCCCTTTATCAGCCCCAGCATTTT. Its translation is CASSSLYQPQHF.

This clone was seen just once. Other nucleotide sequences in the sample specify the same CDR3. The rearrangement joins TRBV5-1 to TRBJ2-1, with D uncertain. With 0 bases removed from V and 2 bases from J, the gap between germline ends came to 3 bases. CDR1 and CDR2 (germline): SGHRS, YFSETQ. CDR3 length equals 13 residues. The CDR3 here is CASSLVPYNEQFF. For the CDR3, the DNA is TGCGCCAGCAGCTTGGTGCCCTACAATGAGCAGTTCTTC.

The DNA for the CDR3 is TGTGCCAGCAGTCCCAGACAGGGGGCCTTAGAGAATGAGCAGTTCTTC. Translated: CASSPRQGALENEQFF. The genes are TRBV27 and TRBJ2-1; TRBD1 agrees at 10 bases. The trim removed 5 bases at V and 7 bases at J, leaving 11 bases unmatched. Germline CDR1 is MNHEY and CDR2 is SMNVEV (reference sequence). CDR3 length: 16 amino acids.

The gene calls are TRBV9 and TRBJ2-7, with TRBD2 matching 11 bases. Per the germline V gene, CDR1 is SGDLS and CDR2 is YYNGEE. V gave up 3 bases and J gave up 4 bases; unmatched junction bases: 12. This CDR3 has 17 residues. CDR3 amino acids: CASSGARGLADLYEQYF. CDR3 coding DNA: TGTGCCAGCAGCGGCGCGCGGGGACTAGCGGATTTATACGAGCAGTACTTC.